The entry that follows covers one T cell receptor beta chain sequence. Trimming cost V 7 bases and J 1 base; bases outside gene matches: 3. Germline V CDR1 and CDR2: SGHRS, YFSETQ. There are 13 residues in the CDR3. These data belong to a study of blood T cell repertoires in COVID-19. Study-wide context: From the United States, Italy and Spain came samples of acute and convalescent COVID-19. The cDNA or gDNA used as material had been derived from T cells, B-cell-depleted T cells, or PBMCs.

The assay was immunoSEQ multiplex PCR, and TCRdb's table has in-frame clones only and misses some. The data hold 150,000 to 200,000 clones, with more than 75% observed a single time. Sequencing used peripheral blood. The chain is built from TRBV5-1 and TRBJ2-3; 7 nucleotides align to TRBD2. This clonotype was obtained from a woman between 40 and 50 years old with COVID-19, enrolled during active disease. The chain's CDR3 is CASGGGGTDTQYF. The CDR3 region has the DNA TGCGCCAGCGGCGGGGGAGGCACAGATACGCAGTATTTT. The whole variable domain, filled in from reference TRBV5-1 and TRBJ2-3, reads KAGVTQTPRYLIKTRGQQVTLSCSPISGHRSVSWYQQTPGQGLQFLFEYFSETQRNKGNFPGRFSGRQFSNSRSEMNVSTLELGDSALYLCASGGGGTDTQYFGPGTRLTVL.